This entry features one T cell receptor beta chain sequence. This CDR3 is 14 amino acids long. V gave up 2 bases and J gave up 6 bases; unmatched junction bases: 3. Germline assignment: CDR1 MNHEY and CDR2 SVGAGI. The record originates from a study of control samples from healthy donors and cancer patients. Using immunoSEQ multiplex PCR, the repertoire was profiled, and TCRdb retains in-frame clones only, with some absent. The table includes 160,000 or so clones, under 96% detected once. Sequenced sample: blood. This chain uses TRBV6-5 with TRBJ1-4; TRBD1 agrees at 7 bases. The clonotype originates from a young woman in good health. The CDR3 protein is CASSYEGADEKLFF. The CDR3 DNA follows: TGTGCCAGCAGTTACGAGGGGGCGGATGAAAAACTGTTTTTT.